This TCR beta chain was captured by sequencing in a study of blood T cell repertoires in COVID-19. Study as a whole: PBMCs, B-cell-depleted T cells, or T cells provided the cDNA or gDNA that made up the material.

TCRdb keeps only in-frame clones here, not all; method: immunoSEQ multiplex PCR. The sample lists 150,000 to 200,000 clones, roughly 89% seen once, with 1.6% in the top ten. Trimming at V came to 3 bases and at J to 7 bases, leaving 7 bases not matched to a gene. CDR3 length equals 16 residues. CDR1 is LNHDA, CDR2 SQIVND, per germline (reference sequence). The rearrangement joins TRBV19 to TRBJ2-2; 11 nucleotides agree with TRBD1. The TCR comes from a woman in her fifties or sixties with acute or convalescent COVID-19. Sequenced material: peripheral blood. CDR3 nucleotide sequence: TGTGCCAGTAGTATCTTTTGGGACAGGGGGGTCGGGGAGCTGTTTTTT. Translated: CASSIFWDRGVGELFF.